This T cell receptor (beta chain) appears in the sequencing data of a study of shared clonotypes between healthy human individuals. Using immunoSEQ multiplex PCR, the repertoire was profiled, and TCRdb retains in-frame clones only, with some absent. The repertoire holds some 900,000 clones, with approximately 80% as singletons. This CDR3 spans 16 amino acids. Between the trimmed V and J ends, which lost 1 base and 2 bases, there was a span of 13 bases. The germline CDR1 and CDR2 sequences are KGHSH and LQKENI. The V call is TRBV18, the J call TRBJ2-3; D ambiguous. This TCR was sampled from a man aged 18-30 years in good health. Sequencing input: memory CD4+ T cells sorted from blood. The subset was: CD45RA-negative fraction. This chain's CDR3 is CASSPLLHPYTDTQYF. The CDR3 DNA follows: TGTGCCAGCTCACCACTGCTACACCCATACACAGATACGCAGTATTTT.